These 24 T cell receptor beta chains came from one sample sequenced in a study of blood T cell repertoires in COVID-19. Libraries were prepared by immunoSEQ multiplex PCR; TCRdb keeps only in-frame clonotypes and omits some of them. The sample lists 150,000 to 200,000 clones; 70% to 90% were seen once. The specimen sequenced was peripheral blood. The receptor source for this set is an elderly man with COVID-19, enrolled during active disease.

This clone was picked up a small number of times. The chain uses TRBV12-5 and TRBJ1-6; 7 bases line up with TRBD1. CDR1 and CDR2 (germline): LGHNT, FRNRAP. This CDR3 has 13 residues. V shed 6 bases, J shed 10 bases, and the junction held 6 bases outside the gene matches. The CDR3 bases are TGTGCTAGTGGACAGGGGTATTACTCACCCCTCCACTTT. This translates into CASGQGYYSPLHF.

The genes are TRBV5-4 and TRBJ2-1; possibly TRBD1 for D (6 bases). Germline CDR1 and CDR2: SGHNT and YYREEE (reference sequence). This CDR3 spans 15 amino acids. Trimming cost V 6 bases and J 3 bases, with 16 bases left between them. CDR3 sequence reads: CASTLGGGRYNEQFF. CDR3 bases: TGTGCCAGCACCCTTGGGGGCGGACGCTACAATGAGCAGTTCTTC.

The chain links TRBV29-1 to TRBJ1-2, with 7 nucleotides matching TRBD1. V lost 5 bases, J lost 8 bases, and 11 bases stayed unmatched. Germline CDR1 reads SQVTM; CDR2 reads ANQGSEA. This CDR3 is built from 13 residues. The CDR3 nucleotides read TGCAGCGTTACAGGGGAAGGTTTGGGCGGCTACACCTTC. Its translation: CSVTGEGLGGYTF.

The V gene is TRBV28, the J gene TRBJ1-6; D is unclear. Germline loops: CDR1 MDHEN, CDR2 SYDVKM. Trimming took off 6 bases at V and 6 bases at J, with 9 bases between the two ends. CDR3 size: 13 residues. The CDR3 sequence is CASSPVPNSPLHF. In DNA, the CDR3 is TGTGCCAGCAGCCCCGTTCCTAATTCACCCCTCCACTTT.

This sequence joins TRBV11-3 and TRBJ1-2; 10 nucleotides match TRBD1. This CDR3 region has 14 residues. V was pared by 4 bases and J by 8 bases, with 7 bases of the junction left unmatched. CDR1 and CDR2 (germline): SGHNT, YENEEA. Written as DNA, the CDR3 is TGTGCCAGCAGCTCGGGACAGGGGCTAGGGGGCTACACCTTC. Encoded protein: CASSSGQGLGGYTF.

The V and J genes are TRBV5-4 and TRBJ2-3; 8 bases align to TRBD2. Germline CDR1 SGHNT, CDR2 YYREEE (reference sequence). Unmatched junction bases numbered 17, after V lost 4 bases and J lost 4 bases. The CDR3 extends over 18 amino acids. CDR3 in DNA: TGTGCCAGCAGCCCCCCCGGGGGAGCGGGGGCGATCCCAGATACGCAGTATTTT. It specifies CASSPPGGAGAIPDTQYF.

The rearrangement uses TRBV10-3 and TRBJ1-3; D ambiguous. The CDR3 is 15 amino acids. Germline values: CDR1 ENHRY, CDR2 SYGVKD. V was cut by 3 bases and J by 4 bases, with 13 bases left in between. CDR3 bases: TGTGCCATCAGTGATAAGGTTGACTCGGGAAACACCATATATTTT. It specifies CAISDKVDSGNTIYF.

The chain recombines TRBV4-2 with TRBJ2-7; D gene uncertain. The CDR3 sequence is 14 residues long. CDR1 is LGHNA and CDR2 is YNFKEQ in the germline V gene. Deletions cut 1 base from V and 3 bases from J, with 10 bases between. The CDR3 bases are TGTGCCAGCAGCCAAGGCGGCTTGCTCTACGAGCAGTACTTC. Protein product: CASSQGGLLYEQYF.

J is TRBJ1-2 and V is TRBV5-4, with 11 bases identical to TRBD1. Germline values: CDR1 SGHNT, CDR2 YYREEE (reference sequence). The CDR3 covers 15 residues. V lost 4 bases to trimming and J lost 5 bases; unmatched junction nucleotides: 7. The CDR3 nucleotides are TGTGCCAGCAGCCCCCCGGACAGGGGGCCTTATGGCTACACCTTC. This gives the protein CASSPPDRGPYGYTF. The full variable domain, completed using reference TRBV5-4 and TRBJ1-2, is ETGVTQSPTHLIKTRGQQVTLRCSSQSGHNTVSWYQQALGQGPQFIFQYYREEENGRGNFPPRFSGLQFPNYSSELNVNALELDDSALYLCASSPPDRGPYGYTFGSGTRLTVV.

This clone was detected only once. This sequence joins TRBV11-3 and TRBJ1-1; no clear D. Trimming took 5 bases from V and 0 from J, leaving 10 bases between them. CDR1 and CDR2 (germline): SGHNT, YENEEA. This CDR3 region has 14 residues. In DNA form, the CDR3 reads TGTGCCAGCAGCCCAAACTCAATGAACACTGAAGCTTTCTTT. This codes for CASSPNSMNTEAFF.

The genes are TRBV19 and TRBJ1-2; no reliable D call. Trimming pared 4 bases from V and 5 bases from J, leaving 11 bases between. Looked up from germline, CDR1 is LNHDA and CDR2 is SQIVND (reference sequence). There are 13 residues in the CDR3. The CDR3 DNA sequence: TGTGCCAGTAGTAACCAGGCGGGGTATGGCTACACCTTC. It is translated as CASSNQAGYGYTF.

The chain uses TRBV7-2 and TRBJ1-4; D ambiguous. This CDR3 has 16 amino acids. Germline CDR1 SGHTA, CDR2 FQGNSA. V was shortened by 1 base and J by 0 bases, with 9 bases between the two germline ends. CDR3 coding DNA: TGTGCCAGCAGCTTAGGAGTACCCTCAACTAATGAAAAACTGTTTTTT. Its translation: CASSLGVPSTNEKLFF.

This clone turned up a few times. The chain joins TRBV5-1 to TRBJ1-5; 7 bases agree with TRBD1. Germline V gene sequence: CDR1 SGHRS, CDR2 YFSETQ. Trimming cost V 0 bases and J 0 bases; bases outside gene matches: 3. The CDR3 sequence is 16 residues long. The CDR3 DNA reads TGCGCCAGCAGCTTGGGGGCAGGGGGTAGCAATCAGCCCCAGCATTTT. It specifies CASSLGAGGSNQPQHF. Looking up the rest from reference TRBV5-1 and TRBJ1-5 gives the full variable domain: KAGVTQTPRYLIKTRGQQVTLSCSPISGHRSVSWYQQTPGQGLQFLFEYFSETQRNKGNFPGRFSGRQFSNSRSEMNVSTLELGDSALYLCASSLGAGGSNQPQHFGDGTRLSIL.

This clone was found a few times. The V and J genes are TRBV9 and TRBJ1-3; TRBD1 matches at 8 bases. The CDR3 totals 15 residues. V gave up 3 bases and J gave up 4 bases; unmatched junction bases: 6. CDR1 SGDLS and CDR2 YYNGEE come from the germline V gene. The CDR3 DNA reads TGTGCCAGCAGCGGGACAGGGTTGTCCGGAAACACCATATATTTT. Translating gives CASSGTGLSGNTIYF.

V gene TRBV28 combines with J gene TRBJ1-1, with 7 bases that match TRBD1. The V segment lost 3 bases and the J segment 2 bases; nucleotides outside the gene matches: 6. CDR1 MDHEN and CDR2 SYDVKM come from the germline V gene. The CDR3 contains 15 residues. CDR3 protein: CASSLMGQLNTEAFF. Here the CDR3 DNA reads TGTGCCAGCAGTTTGATGGGACAGCTAAACACTGAAGCTTTCTTT.

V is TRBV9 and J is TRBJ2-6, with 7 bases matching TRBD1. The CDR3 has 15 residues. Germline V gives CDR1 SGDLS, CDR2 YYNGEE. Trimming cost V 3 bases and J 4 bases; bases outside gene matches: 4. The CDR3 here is CASSARGQGANVLTF. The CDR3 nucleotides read TGTGCCAGCAGCGCTAGGGGGCAAGGGGCCAACGTCCTGACTTTC.

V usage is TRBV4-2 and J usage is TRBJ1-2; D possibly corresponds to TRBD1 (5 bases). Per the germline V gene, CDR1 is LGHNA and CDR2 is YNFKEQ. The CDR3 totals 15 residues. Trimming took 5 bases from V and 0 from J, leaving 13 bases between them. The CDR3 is CASSSKTASNYGYTF. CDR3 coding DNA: TGTGCCAGCAGCTCCAAGACAGCCTCTAACTATGGCTACACCTTC.

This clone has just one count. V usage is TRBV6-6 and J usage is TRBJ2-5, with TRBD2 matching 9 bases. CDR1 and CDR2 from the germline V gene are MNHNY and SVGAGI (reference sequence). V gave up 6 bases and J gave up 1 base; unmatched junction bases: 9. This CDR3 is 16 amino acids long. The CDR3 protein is CASSPRGGAGQETQYF. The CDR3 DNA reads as TGTGCCAGCAGCCCGCGGGGGGGCGCGGGCCAAGAGACCCAGTACTTC.

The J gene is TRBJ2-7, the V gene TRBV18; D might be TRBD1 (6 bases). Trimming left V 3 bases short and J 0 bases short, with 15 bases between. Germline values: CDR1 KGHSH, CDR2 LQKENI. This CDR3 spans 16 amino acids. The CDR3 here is CASSPAGDRTSYEQYF. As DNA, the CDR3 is TGTGCCAGCTCACCCGCCGGAGACAGGACCTCCTACGAGCAGTACTTC.

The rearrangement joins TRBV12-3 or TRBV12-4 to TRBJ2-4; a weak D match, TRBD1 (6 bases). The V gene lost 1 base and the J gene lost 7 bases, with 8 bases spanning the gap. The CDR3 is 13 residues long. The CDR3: CASSLGQGNIQYF. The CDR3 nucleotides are TGTGCCAGCAGTTTAGGGCAGGGGAACATTCAGTACTTC.

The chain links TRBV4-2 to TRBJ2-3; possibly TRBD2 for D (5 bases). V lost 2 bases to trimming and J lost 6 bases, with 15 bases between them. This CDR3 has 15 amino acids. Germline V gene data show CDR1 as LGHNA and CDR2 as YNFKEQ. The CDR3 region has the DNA TGTGCCAGCAGCCAACGGTGGAACGGGGAGGATACGCAGTATTTT. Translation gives CASSQRWNGEDTQYF.

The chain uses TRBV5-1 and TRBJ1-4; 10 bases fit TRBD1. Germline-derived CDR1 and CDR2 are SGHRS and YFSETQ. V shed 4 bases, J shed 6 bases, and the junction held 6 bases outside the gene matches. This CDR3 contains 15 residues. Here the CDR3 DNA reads TGCGCCAGCAGCATCGACAGGGGGCGCGATGAAAAACTGTTTTTT. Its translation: CASSIDRGRDEKLFF.

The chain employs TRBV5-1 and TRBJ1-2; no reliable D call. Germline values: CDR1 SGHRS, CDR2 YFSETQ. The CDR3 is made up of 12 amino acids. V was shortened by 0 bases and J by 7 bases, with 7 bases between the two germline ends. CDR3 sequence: CASSLAEVGYTF. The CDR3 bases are TGCGCCAGCAGCTTGGCCGAGGTTGGCTACACCTTC.

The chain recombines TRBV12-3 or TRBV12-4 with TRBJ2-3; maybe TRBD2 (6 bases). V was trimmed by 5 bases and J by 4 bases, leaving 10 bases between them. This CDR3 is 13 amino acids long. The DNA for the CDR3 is TGTGCCAGCAGTCCGGGACTCGCAGATACGCAGTATTTT. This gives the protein CASSPGLADTQYF.